The rows below give T cell receptor beta chains drawn from one sample of a study of multiple sclerosis patients with progressive multifocal leukoencephalopathy. Repertoires were generated with immunoSEQ multiplex PCR, while TCRdb's copy carries only in-frame clones and drops some. Altogether more than 30,000 clones are present, approximately 89% being singletons, with the ten largest covering approximately 1.5%. The sequenced sample was PBMCs. These TCRs come from a human donor with multiple sclerosis. Both conserved end residues are part of each CDR3.

V gene	J gene	CDR3 protein
TRBV5-1	TRBJ2-2	CASSLARTGNTGELFF
TRBV15	TRBJ1-2	CATSRGGSYGYTF
TRBV4-3	TRBJ1-2	CASSQADSTGYTF
TRBV28	TRBJ2-7	CASSFTRDRGVREQYF
TRBV7-6	TRBJ1-5	CASSPDRNQPQHF
TRBV4-3	TRBJ1-1	CASSQDYSGAEAFF
TRBV7-2	TRBJ2-2	CASRYTSGSRSGELFF
TRBV6-4	TRBJ2-2	CASSVAGDTGELFF
TRBV19	TRBJ1-5	CATDRTGWNQPQHF
TRBV29-1	TRBJ2-7	CSVTQDSPGEQYF